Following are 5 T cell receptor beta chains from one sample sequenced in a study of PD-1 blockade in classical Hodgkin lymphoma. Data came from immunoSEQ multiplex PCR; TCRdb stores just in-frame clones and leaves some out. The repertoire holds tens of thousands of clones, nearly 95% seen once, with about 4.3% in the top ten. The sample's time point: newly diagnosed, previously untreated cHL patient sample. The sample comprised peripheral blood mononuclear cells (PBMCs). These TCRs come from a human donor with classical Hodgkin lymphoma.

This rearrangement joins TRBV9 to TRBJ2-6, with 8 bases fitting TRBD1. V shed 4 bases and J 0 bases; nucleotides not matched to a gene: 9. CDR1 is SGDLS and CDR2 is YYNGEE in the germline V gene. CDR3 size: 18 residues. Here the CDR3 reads CASSNRQGPSSGANVLTF. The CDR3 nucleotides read TGTGCCAGCAGCAATCGACAGGGGCCCAGCTCTGGGGCCAACGTCCTGACTTTC. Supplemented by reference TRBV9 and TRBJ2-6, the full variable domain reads DSGVTQTPKHLITATGQRVTLRCSPRSGDLSVYWYQQSLDQGLQFLIQYYNGEERAKGNILERFSAQQFPDLHSELNLSSLELGDSALYFCASSNRQGPSSGANVLTFGAGSRLTVL.

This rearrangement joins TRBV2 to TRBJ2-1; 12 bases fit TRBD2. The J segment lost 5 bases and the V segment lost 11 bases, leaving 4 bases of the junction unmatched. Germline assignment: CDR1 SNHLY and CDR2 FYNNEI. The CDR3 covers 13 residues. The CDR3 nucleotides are TGTGCCGGGGGACTAGCGGGTGACAATGAGCAGTTCTTC. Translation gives CAGGLAGDNEQFF.

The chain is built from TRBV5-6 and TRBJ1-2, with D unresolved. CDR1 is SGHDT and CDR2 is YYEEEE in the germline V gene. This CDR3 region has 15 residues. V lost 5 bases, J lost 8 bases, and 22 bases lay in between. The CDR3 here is CASRPLDGPRQGYTF. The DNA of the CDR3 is TGTGCCAGCAGGCCCCTGGACGGCCCCAGACAAGGCTACACCTTC.

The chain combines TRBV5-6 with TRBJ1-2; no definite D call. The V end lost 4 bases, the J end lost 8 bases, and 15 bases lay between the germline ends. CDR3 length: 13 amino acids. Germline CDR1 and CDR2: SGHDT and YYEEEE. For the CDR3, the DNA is TGTGCCAGCAGCCCCGGGCCGCGATACGGCTACACCTTC. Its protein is CASSPGPRYGYTF.

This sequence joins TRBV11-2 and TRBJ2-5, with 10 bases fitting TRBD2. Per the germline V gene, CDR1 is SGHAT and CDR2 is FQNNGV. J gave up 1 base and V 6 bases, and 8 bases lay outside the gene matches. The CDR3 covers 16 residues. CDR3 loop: CASRFLAGGGQETQYF. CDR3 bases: TGTGCCAGCAGGTTTTTAGCGGGGGGAGGCCAAGAGACCCAGTACTTC.